These 8 T cell receptor beta chains were all obtained from the same sample, sequenced in a study of T cells in Graves' hyperthyroidism and ophthalmopathy. TCR beta CDR3 region amplification was performed from RNA transcripts. TCR CDR3 regions were first amplified by RT-PCR with HTBI primers. TCRdb re-derived calls from the multiplex PCR reads in MiXCR, one entry per CDR3 protein. The data contain 600,000 to 650,000 distinct CDR3 sequences, 15% to 20% of them seen just once; the ten biggest clones take up around 4%. The sample consisted of blood. The receptors originated from a woman in her 30s with Graves' hyperthyroidism.

This rearrangement joins TRBV19 to TRBJ1-1; D is unclear. V was clipped by 7 bases and J by 6 bases, with 6 bases between them. The V gene's germline CDR1 is LNHDA and CDR2 SQIVND (reference sequence). The CDR3 runs to 10 residues. The CDR3 loop reads CASNGAEAFF. The CDR3 DNA is TGTGCCAGTAACGGGGCTGAAGCTTTCTTT. Filled out from reference TRBV19 and TRBJ1-1, the complete variable domain reads DGGITQSPKYLFRKEGQNVTLSCEQNLNHDAMYWYRQDPGQGLRLIYYSQIVNDFQKGDIAEGYSVSREKKESFPLTVTSAQKNPTAFYLCASNGAEAFFGQGTRLTVV.

At least ten counts were recorded for this clonotype. The chain is built from TRBV29-1 and TRBJ2-5; TRBD1 is a possible D gene (6 bases). V lost 4 bases and J lost 1, with 10 bases in between. Germline CDR1 SQVTM, CDR2 ANQGSEA. CDR3 length: 13 residues. As DNA, the CDR3 is TGCAGCGTTGCACAGGGTCGCCAAGAGACCCAGTACTTC. It encodes CSVAQGRQETQYF.

The chain joins TRBV28 to TRBJ2-2; maybe TRBD1 (5 bases). V lost 6 bases and J lost 4, with 15 bases in between. This CDR3 contains 15 residues. In germline, CDR1 is MDHEN, CDR2 SYDVKM. The CDR3 DNA is TGTGCCAGCAGGACTGACCAGGGCAGCACCGGGGAGCTGTTTTTT. Translation gives CASRTDQGSTGELFF.

Many counts were recorded for this clonotype. The V call is TRBV27, the J call TRBJ2-7; D is perhaps TRBD2 (5 bases). The V and J ends lost 7 bases and 2 bases respectively, with 15 bases between them. The CDR3 has 14 residues. Germline V gene lookup returns CDR1 MNHEY and CDR2 SMNVEV (reference sequence). The DNA for the CDR3 is TGTGCCAGCATCGCCCCGGGATACCCCTACGAGCAGTACTTC. Translation gives CASIAPGYPYEQYF.

The V call is TRBV6-2 or TRBV6-3, the J call TRBJ2-7, with TRBD1 matching 8 bases. This CDR3 has 13 residues. V shed 7 bases and J 6 bases; nucleotides not matched to a gene: 8. The germline gives CDR1 MNHEY, CDR2 SVGEGT. For the CDR3, the DNA is TGTGCCAGCACCCGAACAGGGGGTGGCGAGCAGTACTTC. Its protein product is CASTRTGGGEQYF.

The gene calls are TRBV6-2 or TRBV6-3 and TRBJ2-7; maybe TRBD2 (5 bases). Germline loops: CDR1 MNHEY, CDR2 SVGEGT. Trimming pared 5 bases from V and 0 bases from J, leaving 11 bases between. This CDR3 has 14 residues. This CDR3 is CASSERRNSYEQYF. DNA for the CDR3: TGTGCCAGCAGTGAGAGGAGGAACTCCTACGAGCAGTACTTC.

The CDR3 sequence: CASSQDMAGGRADTQYF. The CDR3 nucleotides read TGTGCCAGCAGCCAAGACATGGCGGGCGGGAGAGCGGATACGCAGTATTTT. The J gene is TRBJ2-3, the V gene TRBV4-2, with 7 bases matching TRBD2. V gave up 0 bases and J gave up 6 bases; unmatched junction bases: 12. The CDR3 covers 17 residues. Germline assignment: CDR1 LGHNA and CDR2 YNFKEQ.

This clonotype was seen many times. The J gene is TRBJ1-1, the V gene TRBV7-9, with D perhaps matching TRBD1 (5 bases). From germline, CDR1 is SEHNR and CDR2 FQNEAQ (reference sequence). V lost 6 bases and J 4 bases, leaving 9 bases between the germline ends. This CDR3 is 12 amino acids long. The CDR3 protein is CASSGAPTEAFF. The DNA for the CDR3 is TGTGCCAGCAGTGGGGCGCCCACTGAAGCTTTCTTT.